Listed here are 2 T cell receptor beta chains from one sample, sequenced in a study of blood T cell repertoires in COVID-19. Some clones are missing from TCRdb's copy, which holds only in-frame ones; the method was immunoSEQ multiplex PCR. The sample consists of roughly 300,000 clones, about 87% of them appearing once. The specimen sequenced was peripheral blood. These receptors were collected from a woman in her forties or fifties who had recovered from COVID-19.

This clone was seen a few times. The gene calls are TRBV5-6 and TRBJ2-7, with D possibly matching TRBD1 (7 bases). Trimming stripped 4 bases from V and 3 bases from J, with 8 bases between. Per germline, CDR1 SGHDT and CDR2 YYEEEE. There are 12 residues in the CDR3. The DNA for the CDR3 is TGTGCCAGCAGCCAGGGGGGCTACGAGCAGTACTTC. It specifies CASSQGGYEQYF.

This chain joins TRBV13 and TRBJ1-5, with D perhaps TRBD1 (6 bases). Germline values: CDR1 PRHDT, CDR2 FYEKMQ (reference sequence). V lost 5 bases, J lost 6 bases, and 17 bases lay in between. The CDR3 sequence is 15 residues long. The CDR3 is CASSQGHLTGQPQHF. The CDR3 nucleotides are TGTGCCAGCAGCCAGGGACATTTGACGGGTCAGCCCCAGCATTTT.